This T cell receptor beta chain was sequenced in a study of CD8 T cells in Susac syndrome. V was trimmed by 8 bases and J by 3 bases, leaving 28 bases between them. Germline loops: CDR1 SQVTM, CDR2 ANQGSEA. The CDR3 has 17 residues. Reverse transcription used about 0.45 to 1 ug RNA and random hexamers. The method of amplification for TCR beta CDR3 was immunoSEQ multiplex PCR, covering 54 Vbeta and 13 Jbeta. One entry per CDR3 protein results from TCRdb running MiXCR on the immunoSEQ multiplex PCR reads. This table has under 550,000 distinct CDR3 sequences, about 85% appearing once. The source is a human donor with multiple sclerosis. Sequencing used CD8+ T cells from PBMCs. The rearrangement joins TRBV29-1 to TRBJ1-1; tentatively, D is TRBD1 (6 bases). Written as DNA, the CDR3 is TGCAGCTTCTCCCCGTGGGCCAGGGGAGAAGGGGACACTGAAGCTTTCTTT. Translating it yields CSFSPWARGEGDTEAFF.